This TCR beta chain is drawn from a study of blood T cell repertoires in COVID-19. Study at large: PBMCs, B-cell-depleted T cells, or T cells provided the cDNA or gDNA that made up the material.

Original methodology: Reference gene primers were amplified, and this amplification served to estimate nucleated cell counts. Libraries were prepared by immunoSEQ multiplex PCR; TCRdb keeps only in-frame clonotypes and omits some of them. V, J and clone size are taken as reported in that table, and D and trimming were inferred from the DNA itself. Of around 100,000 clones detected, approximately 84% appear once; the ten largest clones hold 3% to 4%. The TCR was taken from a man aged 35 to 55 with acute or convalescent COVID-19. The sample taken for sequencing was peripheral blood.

The CDR3 is CASSQSWTVNTEAFF. The CDR3 nucleotides read TGCGCCAGCAGCCAATCCTGGACAGTGAACACTGAAGCTTTCTTT. This sequence joins TRBV4-1 and TRBJ1-1; D possibly corresponds to TRBD1 (6 bases). CDR1 is MGHRA and CDR2 is YSYEKL in the germline V gene. The V end was cut by 2 bases, the J end by 0 bases, with 10 bases between. This CDR3 is built from 15 residues.